These 32 T cell receptor beta chains came from one sample sequenced in a study of blood T cell repertoires in COVID-19 (dated by TCRdb to the early 2020s). Libraries were constructed by the immunoSEQ multiplex PCR assay. TCRdb stores this immuneACCESS table with in-frame sequences only. Part of the clones is absent; in the studies checked, under half of the shortfall reflects unresolved V genes, and no reason is known for the rest. In this sample the table shows around 140,000 clones, roughly 88% of which occur a single time. About 1.5% of the sample is taken by the ten largest. Material for sequencing was peripheral blood. These receptors were obtained from a woman between 55 and 75 years old with acute or convalescent COVID-19.

The chain links TRBV7-2 to TRBJ1-2; 7 bases map to TRBD1. Losses at the gene ends were 2 bases for V and 1 base for J; bases not matched to a gene: 1. This CDR3 comprises 14 residues. The germline V gene has CDR1 SGHTA and CDR2 FQGNSA. The CDR3 sequence is CASSLNRGNYGYTF. DNA for the CDR3: TGTGCCAGCAGCTTAAACAGGGGTAACTATGGCTACACCTTC.

The count of this clone is one. This chain links TRBV5-1 with TRBJ1-3, with TRBD1 matching over 8 bases. The CDR3 contains 13 residues. CDR1 SGHRS and CDR2 YFSETQ come from the germline V gene. V dropped 4 bases and J dropped 7; count of bases not matched to a gene: 4. The CDR3 loop reads CASSISGGNTIYF. CDR3 nucleotides: TGCGCCAGCAGCATTTCAGGGGGCAACACCATATATTTT. Supplemented by reference TRBV5-1 and TRBJ1-3, the full variable domain reads KAGVTQTPRYLIKTRGQQVTLSCSPISGHRSVSWYQQTPGQGLQFLFEYFSETQRNKGNFPGRFSGRQFSNSRSEMNVSTLELGDSALYLCASSISGGNTIYFGEGSWLTVV.

The gene calls are TRBV19 and TRBJ2-6; D gene ambiguous. CDR1 and CDR2 (germline): LNHDA, SQIVND (reference sequence). This CDR3 has 15 amino acids. Deletions cut 1 base from V and 0 bases from J, with 4 bases between. The CDR3 spells CASSIGGSGANVLTF. DNA for the CDR3: TGTGCCAGTAGTATAGGAGGCTCTGGGGCCAACGTCCTGACTTTC. Supplemented by reference TRBV19 and TRBJ2-6, the full variable domain reads DGGITQSPKYLFRKEGQNVTLSCEQNLNHDAMYWYRQDPGQGLRLIYYSQIVNDFQKGDIAEGYSVSREKKESFPLTVTSAQKNPTAFYLCASSIGGSGANVLTFGAGSRLTVL.

This chain uses TRBV2 with TRBJ1-2; 7 bases agree with TRBD1. V was clipped by 6 bases and J by 8 bases; unmatched bases: 6. Germline CDR1 is SNHLY and CDR2 is FYNNEI. The CDR3 covers 12 residues. In nucleotides, the CDR3 is TGTGCCAGCAGAGTTACAGGGGACGGCTACACCTTC. Amino acids: CASRVTGDGYTF. Complete variable domain (other parts from reference TRBV2 and TRBJ1-2): EPEVTQTPSHQVTQMGQEVILRCVPISNHLYFYWYRQILGQKVEFLVSFYNNEISEKSEIFDDQFSVERPDGSNFTLKIRSTKLEDSAMYFCASRVTGDGYTFGSGTRLTVV.

The CDR3 region has the DNA TGTGCCAGCAGCTTGGTCAGGGGAAATGGAAACACCATATATTTT. It specifies CASSLVRGNGNTIYF. The chain recombines TRBV7-2 with TRBJ1-3; perhaps TRBD1 as D (6 bases). The germline V gene has CDR1 SGHTA and CDR2 FQGNSA. Trimming removed 3 bases at V and 3 bases at J, with 12 bases between. The CDR3 is 15 residues long.

The chain recombines TRBV9 with TRBJ2-1; no clear D. The CDR3 sequence is 14 residues long. Germline V gene lookup returns CDR1 SGDLS and CDR2 YYNGEE. V was cut by 0 bases and J by 6 bases, with 10 bases left in between. CDR3 DNA: TGTGCCAGCAGCGTAGCGGCGACTCTCAATGAGCAGTTCTTC. Encoded protein: CASSVAATLNEQFF.

The sample holds one count of this clone. The chain employs TRBV19 and TRBJ1-2; TRBD1 might be the D (6 bases). V was shortened by 5 bases and J by 3 bases, with 13 bases between the two germline ends. This CDR3 is built from 14 residues. Germline V gene lookup returns CDR1 LNHDA and CDR2 SQIVND (reference sequence). CDR3 loop: CASSADYRDYGYTF. The CDR3 DNA reads as TGTGCCAGTAGTGCCGATTACAGGGACTATGGCTACACCTTC.

CDR3: CASSQEAGSDYSNQPQHF. Here the CDR3 DNA reads TGCGCCAGCAGCCAAGAGGCGGGAAGTGATTATAGCAATCAGCCCCAGCATTTT. The chain is built from TRBV4-1 and TRBJ1-5; D not certain. The CDR3 extends over 18 amino acids. In germline, CDR1 is MGHRA, CDR2 YSYEKL. The V end lost 0 bases, the J end lost 0 bases, and 15 bases lay between the germline ends.

The chain couples TRBV19 to TRBJ1-2, with D possibly TRBD1 on 5 matching bases. The CDR3 is 15 amino acids. Looked up from germline, CDR1 is LNHDA and CDR2 is SQIVND (reference sequence). Trimming stripped 0 bases from V and 8 bases from J, with 16 bases between. The CDR3 region is CASSIDLGVFTGYTF. In nucleotides, the CDR3 is TGTGCCAGTAGTATAGATTTAGGGGTCTTCACGGGCTACACCTTC.

The rearrangement links TRBV11-2 to TRBJ1-5; D perhaps matches TRBD1 (6 bases). V gave up 8 bases and J gave up 3 bases, with 11 bases separating them. This CDR3 contains 13 residues. Looked up from germline, CDR1 is SGHAT and CDR2 is FQNNGV. The CDR3 DNA reads as TGTGCCAGCGGACAGAACAACAATCAGCCCCAGCATTTT. This sequence encodes CASGQNNNQPQHF.

The chain is built from TRBV6-5 and TRBJ2-7; 13 positions match TRBD2. CDR3 length equals 15 residues. V dropped 4 bases and J dropped 4; count of bases not matched to a gene: 4. Germline values: CDR1 MNHEY, CDR2 SVGAGI. The CDR3 protein is CASSLGLAGRYEQYF. CDR3 coding DNA: TGTGCCAGCAGTTTGGGACTAGCGGGAAGATACGAGCAGTACTTC.

The chain carries TRBV18 and TRBJ1-1; the match to TRBD1 covers 11 bases. This CDR3 comprises 16 residues. Unmatched junction bases numbered 2, after V lost 2 bases and J lost 0 bases. The germline V gene encodes CDR1 KGHSH and CDR2 LQKENI. The CDR3 nucleotides read TGTGCCAGCTCACCAGGACAGGGGGCCCTGAACACTGAAGCTTTCTTT. This encodes CASSPGQGALNTEAFF. The whole variable domain, filled in from reference TRBV18 and TRBJ1-1, reads NAGVMQNPRHLVRRRGQEARLRCSPMKGHSHVYWYRQLPEEGLKFMVYLQKENIIDESGMPKERFSAEFPKEGPSILRIQQVVRGDSAAYFCASSPGQGALNTEAFFGQGTRLTVV.

The V and J genes are TRBV19 and TRBJ2-3; the D is unclear. The CDR3 loop spans 15 amino acids. The ends were cut back, 9 bases at V and 3 bases at J, with 19 bases in the middle. Germline V gene data show CDR1 as LNHDA and CDR2 as SQIVND (reference sequence). The CDR3: CASSLAAVETDTQYF. The CDR3 nucleotides read TGTGCCAGCTCCCTGGCGGCAGTTGAAACAGATACGCAGTATTTT.

This chain links TRBV5-1 with TRBJ2-5, with a possible D match to TRBD1 (5 bases). The CDR3 has 15 residues. The germline V and J ends were trimmed by 1 base and 4 bases, with 14 bases remaining between them. CDR1 is SGHRS and CDR2 is YFSETQ in the germline V gene. The CDR3 DNA follows: TGCGCCAGCAGCTTGACAGGTGAAAAGACAGAGACCCAGTACTTC. This sequence encodes CASSLTGEKTETQYF.

The chain combines TRBV6-2 or TRBV6-3 with TRBJ2-1, with D maybe TRBD2 (6 bases). CDR3 length: 11 residues. Between the trimmed V and J ends, which lost 5 bases and 12 bases, there was a span of 11 bases. The germline CDR1 and CDR2 sequences are MNHEY and SVGEGT. CDR3 loop: CASSPDYLQFF. The CDR3 DNA reads as TGTGCCAGCAGTCCGGACTACCTGCAGTTCTTC.

The chain joins TRBV6-5 to TRBJ2-3, with TRBD2 identical over 7 bases. The V segment lost 2 bases and the J segment 2 bases; nucleotides outside the gene matches: 4. CDR1 and CDR2 (germline): MNHEY, SVGAGI. The CDR3 is made up of 15 amino acids. CDR3 region: CASSYRRLATDTQYF. The DNA for the CDR3 is TGTGCCAGCAGTTACCGTCGACTAGCCACAGATACGCAGTATTTT.

The chain employs TRBV12-3 or TRBV12-4 and TRBJ1-2, with D possibly matching TRBD1 (6 bases). The V and J ends lost 3 bases and 6 bases respectively, with 11 bases between them. This CDR3 contains 13 residues. The CDR3 DNA reads as TGTGCCAGCAGTTTGATGGCAGGGGATGGCTACACCTTC. Encoded protein: CASSLMAGDGYTF.

The chain recombines TRBV18 with TRBJ1-3; TRBD1 agrees at 7 bases. The CDR3 has 15 amino acids. Germline V CDR1 and CDR2: KGHSH, LQKENI. V lost 4 bases and J lost 4; bases outside the gene matches: 7. CDR3 region: CASSLGQAGGNTIYF. The CDR3 DNA reads TGTGCCAGCTCACTAGGACAGGCCGGAGGAAACACCATATATTTT.

The chain carries TRBV28 and TRBJ1-4; no clear D. The germline V gene has CDR1 MDHEN and CDR2 SYDVKM. The V end lost 5 bases, the J end lost 6 bases, and 13 bases lay between the germline ends. CDR3 length equals 14 residues. This CDR3 is CASSKRIPDEKLFF. The CDR3 nucleotides read TGTGCCAGCAGTAAAAGAATCCCAGATGAAAAACTGTTTTTT. Full variable domain (missing parts from reference TRBV28 and TRBJ1-4): DVKVTQSSRYLVKRTGEKVFLECVQDMDHENMFWYRQDPGLGLRLIYFSYDVKMKEKGDIPEGYSVSREKKERFSLILESASTNQTSMYLCASSKRIPDEKLFFGSGTQLSVL.

V gene TRBV6-5 combines with J gene TRBJ1-6, with 8 bases identical to TRBD1. Germline CDR1 reads MNHEY; CDR2 reads SVGAGI. The V segment lost 8 bases and the J segment 7 bases; nucleotides outside the gene matches: 7. This CDR3 spans 14 amino acids. This CDR3 reads CASLTGAGNSPLHF. The CDR3 DNA sequence: TGTGCCAGCTTGACAGGGGCGGGAAATTCACCCCTCCACTTT.

This clone was detected once. The chain carries TRBV4-3 and TRBJ2-7; 7 bases are a match to TRBD2. The junction had 6 bases not matched to a gene; V was cut back by 0 bases and J by 1 base. The CDR3 covers 16 residues. Germline values: CDR1 LGHNA, CDR2 YSLEER. DNA for the CDR3: TGCGCCAGCAGCCAAGACTCGACGGGGGGATCCTACGAGCAGTACTTC. It codes for CASSQDSTGGSYEQYF.

V is TRBV4-2 and J is TRBJ1-2, with D tentatively TRBD1 (5 bases). The V gene lost 3 bases and the J gene lost 2 bases, with 10 bases spanning the gap. The CDR3 runs 14 residues. Germline CDR1 is LGHNA and CDR2 is YNFKEQ. The CDR3 DNA is TGTGCCAGCAGCCATGAAGACAGAAACTATGGCTACACCTTC. Its translation is CASSHEDRNYGYTF.

The chain employs TRBV25-1 and TRBJ2-3; 7 bases match TRBD1. Per germline, CDR1 MGHDK and CDR2 SYGVNS. With V trimmed by 5 bases and J by 9 bases, 5 bases remained unmatched. The CDR3 consists of 12 residues. CDR3 protein: CASSRDRKTQYF. The CDR3 nucleotides read TGTGCCAGCAGTAGGGACAGAAAAACGCAGTATTTT.

The V and J genes are TRBV7-9 and TRBJ2-7; D perhaps matches TRBD2 (6 bases). V lost 5 bases to trimming and J lost 0 bases, with 8 bases between them. The CDR3 extends over 13 amino acids. Germline CDR1 SEHNR, CDR2 FQNEAQ (reference sequence). The CDR3 sequence is CASSAGISYEQYF. The DNA of the CDR3 is TGTGCCAGCAGCGCGGGGATCTCCTACGAGCAGTACTTC.

The rearrangement uses TRBV5-4 and TRBJ2-2; TRBD2 matches 7 bases. The junction had 11 bases not matched to a gene; V was cut back by 0 bases and J by 6 bases. CDR3 size: 17 residues. CDR1 SGHNT and CDR2 YYREEE come from the germline V gene (reference sequence). The DNA for the CDR3 is TGTGCCAGCAGCTTGGTGATTTTAGGACTAGTTCCCGGGGAGCTGTTTTTT. Translating gives CASSLVILGLVPGELFF.

The DNA for the CDR3 is TGTGCCAGCAGTTACGTAGCGGCGGTAGGGGAGACCCAGTACTTC. As protein: CASSYVAAVGETQYF. This chain links TRBV6-5 with TRBJ2-5; D might be TRBD2 (6 bases). CDR3 length: 15 residues. V lost 2 bases and J 5 bases, leaving 15 bases between the germline ends. Germline lookup yields CDR1 MNHEY and CDR2 SVGAGI.

The chain carries TRBV5-1 and TRBJ1-2; D ambiguous. V lost 0 bases, J lost 8 bases, and 11 bases lay in between. Germline lookup yields CDR1 SGHRS and CDR2 YFSETQ. The CDR3 is made up of 13 amino acids. The CDR3 DNA follows: TGCGCCAGCAGCTTGGTTGGGGAGAGGGGCTACACCTTC. Protein product: CASSLVGERGYTF.

V usage is TRBV3-1 (or the pseudogene TRBV3-2) and J usage is TRBJ1-4; 12 bases map to TRBD1. This CDR3 spans 17 amino acids. Germline CDR1 reads LGHDT; CDR2 reads YNNKEL (reference sequence). V shed 4 bases and J 7 bases; nucleotides not matched to a gene: 10. The CDR3 DNA sequence: TGTGCCAGCAGCCCGGGACAGGGGGCTATTATCCGTGAAAAACTGTTTTTT. It is translated as CASSPGQGAIIREKLFF.

The chain is built from TRBV5-6 and TRBJ1-1; 10 nucleotides match TRBD1. Germline values: CDR1 SGHDT, CDR2 YYEEEE. The CDR3 runs 14 residues. After removal of 1 base from V and 4 bases from J, the junction contained 1 base not matched to a gene. DNA for the CDR3: TGTGCCAGCAGCTTGTGGGACAGGGGCACTGAAGCTTTCTTT. Residues: CASSLWDRGTEAFF.

The CDR3 region is CASSQAVGGGTEAFF. CDR3 bases: TGTGCCAGCAGCCAAGCCGTAGGAGGTGGAACTGAAGCTTTCTTT. The chain carries TRBV4-2 and TRBJ1-1; D ambiguous. CDR1 LGHNA and CDR2 YNFKEQ come from the germline V gene. V shed 1 base and J shed 5 bases, with 14 bases lying between them. CDR3 length: 15 residues.

The chain has TRBV2 and TRBJ1-2; D remains ambiguous. CDR1 is SNHLY, CDR2 FYNNEI, per germline. The CDR3 consists of 12 residues. Deletions cut 0 bases from V and 5 bases from J, with 4 bases between. CDR3 sequence reads: CASSEAQYGYTF. The CDR3 nucleotides are TGTGCCAGCAGTGAAGCGCAGTATGGCTACACCTTC.

The chain employs TRBV9 and TRBJ1-6, with D tentatively TRBD1 (6 bases). Germline V CDR1 and CDR2: SGDLS, YYNGEE. The CDR3 is 14 amino acids. Trimming pared 3 bases from V and 5 bases from J, leaving 9 bases between. CDR3 amino acids: CASSGTGNNSPLHF. CDR3 sequence (DNA): TGTGCCAGCAGCGGAACAGGGAATAATTCACCCCTCCACTTT.